This T cell receptor (beta chain) was sequenced during a study of CD8 T cells in ankylosing spondylitis. Study results and limitations: Characteristic of ankylosing spondylitis blood, it appeared, was a TCR beta motif comprising about eight highly homologous variants.

The CDR3 is made up of 17 amino acids. Trimming stripped 0 bases from V and 3 bases from J, with 17 bases between. Per germline, CDR1 GTSNPN and CDR2 SVGIG (reference sequence). Quantitative molecular-barcoded 5'-RACE generated the TCR beta libraries. Each CDR3 protein gets one entry after TCRdb re-called the 5' RACE reads with MiXCR. The table includes fewer than 130,000 distinct CDR3 sequences, nearly 25% detected once. This clonotype showed up just a few times. No antigen is known for it. V and J are TRBV30 and TRBJ1-4; D possibly corresponds to TRBD1 (5 bases). Material: synovial fluid, either unsorted or a sorted T cell fraction (not recorded which). This receptor was identified in a male donor with ankylosing spondylitis. The chain's CDR3 is CAWSVPPGGASNEKLFF. As DNA, the CDR3 is TGTGCCTGGAGTGTACCCCCCGGTGGGGCTTCTAATGAAAAACTGTTTTTT.